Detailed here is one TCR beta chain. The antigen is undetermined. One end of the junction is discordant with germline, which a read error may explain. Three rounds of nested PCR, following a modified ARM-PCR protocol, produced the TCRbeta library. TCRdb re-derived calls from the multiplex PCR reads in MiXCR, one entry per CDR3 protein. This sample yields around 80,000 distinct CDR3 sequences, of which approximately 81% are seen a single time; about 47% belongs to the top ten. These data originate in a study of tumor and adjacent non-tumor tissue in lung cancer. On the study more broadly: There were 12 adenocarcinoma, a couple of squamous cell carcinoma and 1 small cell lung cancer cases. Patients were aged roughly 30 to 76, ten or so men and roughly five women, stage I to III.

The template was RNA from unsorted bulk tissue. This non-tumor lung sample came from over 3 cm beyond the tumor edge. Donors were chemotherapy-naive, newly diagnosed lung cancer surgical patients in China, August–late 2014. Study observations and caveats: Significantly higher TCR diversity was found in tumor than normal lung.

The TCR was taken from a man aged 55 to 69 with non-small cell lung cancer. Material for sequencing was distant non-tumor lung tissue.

CDR3 sequence reads: CASSSASGIRDTQYF. CDR3 sequence (DNA): TGTGCCAGCAGTTCCGCTAGCGGGATACGAGATACTCAGTATTTT. The gene calls are TRBV11-2 and TRBJ2-3; TRBD2 aligns across 9 bases. Germline CDR1 SGHAT, CDR2 FQNNGV. This CDR3 has 15 residues.